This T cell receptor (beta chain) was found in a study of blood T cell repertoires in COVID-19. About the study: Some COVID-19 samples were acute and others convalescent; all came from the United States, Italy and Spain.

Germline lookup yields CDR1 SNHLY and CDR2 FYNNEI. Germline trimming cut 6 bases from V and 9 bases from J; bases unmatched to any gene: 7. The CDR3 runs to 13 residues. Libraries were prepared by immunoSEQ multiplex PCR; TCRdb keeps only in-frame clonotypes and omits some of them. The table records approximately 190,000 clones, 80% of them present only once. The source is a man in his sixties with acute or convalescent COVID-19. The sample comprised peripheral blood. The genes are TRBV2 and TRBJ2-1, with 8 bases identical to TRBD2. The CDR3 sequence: CASSGPLAGEQFF. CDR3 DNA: TGTGCCAGCAGCGGACCTCTAGCGGGTGAGCAGTTCTTC.